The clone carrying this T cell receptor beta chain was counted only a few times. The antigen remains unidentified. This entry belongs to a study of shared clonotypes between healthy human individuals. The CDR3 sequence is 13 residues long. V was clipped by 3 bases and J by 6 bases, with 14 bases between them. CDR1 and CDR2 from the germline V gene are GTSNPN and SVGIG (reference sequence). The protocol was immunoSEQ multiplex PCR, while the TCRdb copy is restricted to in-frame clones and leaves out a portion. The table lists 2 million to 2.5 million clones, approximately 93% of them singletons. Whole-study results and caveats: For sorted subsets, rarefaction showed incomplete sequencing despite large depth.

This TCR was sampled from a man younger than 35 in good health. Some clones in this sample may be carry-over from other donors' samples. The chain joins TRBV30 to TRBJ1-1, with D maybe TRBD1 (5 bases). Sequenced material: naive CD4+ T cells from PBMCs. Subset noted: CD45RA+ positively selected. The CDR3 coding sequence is TGTGCCTGGAGCGCCACAGGAGTACCTGAAGCTTTCTTT. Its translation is CAWSATGVPEAFF.